Below are 3 T cell receptor beta chains sequenced from a single sample in a study of blood T cell repertoires in COVID-19. Using immunoSEQ multiplex PCR, the repertoire was profiled, and TCRdb retains in-frame clones only, with some absent. The sample lists over 400,000 clones; about 89% were seen once. Sequences were obtained from peripheral blood. Receptors originate from a woman between 50 and 59 years old with COVID-19, enrolled during active disease.

The V and J genes are TRBV11-3 and TRBJ2-2, with 7 nucleotides matching TRBD1. The trim removed 0 bases at V and 8 bases at J, leaving 6 bases unmatched. The CDR3 runs to 15 residues. Germline V gene sequence: CDR1 SGHNT, CDR2 YENEEA. In nucleotides, the CDR3 is TGTGCCAGCAGCTTAGAAGGGGACAGCCTAGGGGAGCTGTTTTTT. It translates to CASSLEGDSLGELFF.

The genes are TRBV3-1 (or the pseudogene TRBV3-2) and TRBJ2-1; 7 bases line up with TRBD2. J gave up 10 bases and V 4 bases, and 13 bases lay outside the gene matches. Germline-derived CDR1 and CDR2 are LGHDT and YNNKEL (reference sequence). The length of the CDR3 is 15 residues. The CDR3 sequence is CASSPILNIGGEQFF. CDR3 nucleotides: TGTGCCAGCAGCCCCATTCTTAATATCGGGGGGGAGCAGTTCTTC.

V and J are TRBV3-1 (or the pseudogene TRBV3-2) and TRBJ2-3; 7 bases are a match to TRBD2. This CDR3 comprises 16 residues. Germline CDR1 LGHDT, CDR2 YNNKEL (reference sequence). The ends lost 0 bases at V and 0 bases at J; junction bases unmatched: 3. CDR3 nucleotides: TGTGCCAGCAGCCAAGACCCGGGACTAAGCACAGATACGCAGTATTTT. Translating gives CASSQDPGLSTDTQYF.